These 20 T cell receptor beta chains were all obtained from the same sample, sequenced in a study of control samples from healthy donors and cancer patients. Clones were sequenced by immunoSEQ multiplex PCR, and TCRdb holds only the in-frame ones, with some missing. The sample records around 140,000 clones, roughly 94% being singletons. What was sequenced was blood. The receptors were gathered from a middle-aged man in good health.

This chain links TRBV10-3 with TRBJ1-1; 7 bases are a match to TRBD1. Looked up from germline, CDR1 is ENHRY and CDR2 is SYGVKD. J gave up 2 bases and V 3 bases, and 6 bases lay outside the gene matches. The CDR3 covers 15 residues. The CDR3 nucleotides are TGTGCCATCAGTGACTCCGGGACAGAAAACACTGAAGCTTTCTTT. This gives the protein CAISDSGTENTEAFF.

The chain joins TRBV21-1 to TRBJ1-2; no DNA check was done on the table's D call, TRBD1. TRBV21-1 is given as a pseudogene. The CDR3 totals 15 residues. The DNA for the CDR3 is TGTGCCAGCAGCAAAGGGGAAGGGGCAGGCTATGGCTACACCTTC. Translated: CASSKGEGAGYGYTF.

CDR3 nucleotide sequence: TGTGCCACCAGTGATCCTAGGACTAGCGGGAGTGATGAGCAGTTCTTC. It is translated as CATSDPRTSGSDEQFF. The chain uses TRBV24-1 and TRBJ2-1, with 13 bases aligning to TRBD2. Trimming cost V 3 bases and J 8 bases; bases outside gene matches: 6. The CDR3 sequence is 16 residues long. Germline V gene sequence: CDR1 KGHDR, CDR2 SFDVKD.

This chain links TRBV7-6 with TRBJ2-3; 7 bases align to TRBD2. The germline V gene encodes CDR1 SGHVS and CDR2 FNYEAQ. The CDR3 consists of 15 residues. The junction had 5 bases not matched to a gene; V was cut back by 1 base and J by 4 bases. CDR3 DNA: TGTGCCAGCAGCTTAGGTGGCGGGAGCTCAGATACGCAGTATTTT. Its translation is CASSLGGGSSDTQYF.

The chain joins TRBV21-1 to TRBJ1-5. TRBV21-1 is a listed pseudogene. The CDR3 spans 18 residues. Here the CDR3 DNA reads TGTGCCAGCAGCAAAGCGCTTTTGGACCTCACCATTAATCAGCCCCAGCATTTT. Translation: CASSKALLDLTINQPQHF.

The rearrangement links TRBV12-5 to TRBJ2-3; the D is unclear. V was trimmed by 4 bases and J by 2 bases, leaving 13 bases between them. The CDR3 runs 15 residues. The V gene's germline CDR1 is LGHNT and CDR2 FRNRAP. Written as DNA, the CDR3 is TGTGCTAGTGGTTCGCCTAGAGGAATCACAGATACGCAGTATTTT. Protein: CASGSPRGITDTQYF. Filled out from reference TRBV12-5 and TRBJ2-3, the complete variable domain reads DARVTQTPRHKVTEMGQEVTMRCQPILGHNTVFWYRQTMMQGLELLAYFRNRAPLDDSGMPKDRFSAEMPDATLATLKIQPSEPRDSAVYFCASGSPRGITDTQYFGPGTRLTVL.

This chain links TRBV6-5 with TRBJ1-5, with TRBD1 matching 7 bases. The CDR3 runs 15 residues. In germline, CDR1 is MNHEY, CDR2 SVGAGI. The trim removed 5 bases at V and 2 bases at J, leaving 6 bases unmatched. CDR3 nucleotide sequence: TGTGCCAGCAGTCTAGGAGACAGGGGCAATCAGCCCCAGCATTTT. Its protein product is CASSLGDRGNQPQHF.

V and J are TRBV21-1 and TRBJ2-1; the DNA was not compared with TRBD2, the D call given in the table. TRBV21-1 is a listed pseudogene. The length of the CDR3 is 15 residues. CDR3 DNA: TGTGCCAGCATCCCGACTAGCGGGACCTACAATGAGCAGTTCTTC. Translated: CASIPTSGTYNEQFF.

V gene TRBV13 combines with J gene TRBJ2-7; D gene unclear. Trimming took off 1 base at V and 2 bases at J, with 9 bases between the two ends. Germline loops: CDR1 PRHDT, CDR2 FYEKMQ (reference sequence). CDR3 size: 14 residues. The CDR3 loop is CASSLVSEPYEQYF. In nucleotides, the CDR3 is TGTGCCAGCAGCTTAGTATCAGAGCCCTACGAGCAGTACTTC.

The chain employs TRBV3-1 (or the pseudogene TRBV3-2) and TRBJ2-5; 11 bases fit TRBD2. This CDR3 is 16 amino acids long. Trimming at V came to 7 bases and at J to 5 bases, leaving 12 bases not matched to a gene. Germline CDR1 is LGHDT and CDR2 is YNNKEL (reference sequence). The CDR3 spells CASKEVAGGPEETQYF. CDR3 sequence (DNA): TGTGCCAGCAAGGAGGTAGCGGGGGGGCCGGAGGAGACCCAGTACTTC.

This chain connects TRBV5-1 to TRBJ1-2; 9 positions agree with TRBD1. The CDR3 extends over 14 amino acids. Losses at the gene ends were 3 bases for V and 5 bases for J; bases not matched to a gene: 5. CDR1 is SGHRS and CDR2 is YFSETQ in the germline V gene. CDR3 loop: CASSSGQGIYGYTF. The CDR3 coding sequence is TGCGCCAGCAGCTCCGGACAGGGGATATATGGCTACACCTTC. The whole variable domain, filled in from reference TRBV5-1 and TRBJ1-2, reads KAGVTQTPRYLIKTRGQQVTLSCSPISGHRSVSWYQQTPGQGLQFLFEYFSETQRNKGNFPGRFSGRQFSNSRSEMNVSTLELGDSALYLCASSSGQGIYGYTFGSGTRLTVV.

The gene calls are TRBV9 and TRBJ1-2; TRBD1 is a possible D gene (5 bases). Germline CDR1 reads SGDLS; CDR2 reads YYNGEE. The CDR3 length is 14 residues. The V end lost 5 bases, the J end lost 4 bases, and 15 bases lay between the germline ends. This chain's CDR3 is CASSTGGSVYGYTF. DNA of the CDR3: TGTGCCAGCAGTACCGGGGGGTCGGTCTATGGCTACACCTTC.

This chain uses TRBV27 with TRBJ1-5; D perhaps matches TRBD1 (5 bases). This CDR3 contains 16 residues. Per germline, CDR1 MNHEY and CDR2 SMNVEV (reference sequence). Deletions cut 6 bases from V and 0 bases from J, with 15 bases between. The CDR3 sequence is CASSLRVGNSNQPQHF. CDR3 DNA: TGTGCCAGCAGCCTCAGGGTAGGGAATAGCAATCAGCCCCAGCATTTT.

This clone was seen a single time. The chain recombines TRBV27 with TRBJ2-1; no definite D call. In germline, CDR1 is MNHEY, CDR2 SMNVEV (reference sequence). V shed 0 bases and J shed 5 bases, with 11 bases lying between them. The CDR3 consists of 15 residues. As DNA, the CDR3 is TGTGCCAGCAGTTTATCGCCGGGTTTCAACAATGAGCAGTTCTTC. This encodes CASSLSPGFNNEQFF.

This rearrangement joins TRBV12-3 or TRBV12-4 to TRBJ2-7; no clear D. This CDR3 comprises 11 residues. Trimming cost V 6 bases and J 4 bases, with 7 bases left between them. CDR3 protein: CASSQSYEQYF. As DNA, the CDR3 is TGTGCCAGCAGCCAAAGTTACGAGCAGTACTTC.

The chain is built from TRBV4-3 and TRBJ2-2; possibly TRBD1 for D (6 bases). The germline V and J ends were trimmed by 1 base and 7 bases, with 13 bases remaining between them. This CDR3 spans 15 amino acids. Germline lookup yields CDR1 LGHNA and CDR2 YSLEER. CDR3 amino acids: CASSQGNRVDGELFF. The CDR3 DNA sequence: TGCGCCAGCAGCCAAGGGAACAGGGTGGACGGGGAGCTGTTTTTT.

This clone was seen only once. The chain uses TRBV25-1 and TRBJ1-2, with TRBD1 matching 9 bases. The CDR3 totals 15 residues. V was clipped by 2 bases and J by 6 bases; unmatched bases: 7. From germline, CDR1 is MGHDK and CDR2 SYGVNS. The CDR3 DNA is TGTGCCAGCAGTGAAAGGTGGGACAGGGAGGATGGCTACACCTTC. This sequence encodes CASSERWDREDGYTF.

The rearrangement links TRBV7-2 to TRBJ1-2; D is possibly TRBD1 (6 bases). CDR1 is SGHTA, CDR2 FQGNSA, per germline. The germline V and J ends were trimmed by 7 bases and 8 bases, with 20 bases remaining between them. This CDR3 comprises 14 residues. The CDR3 sequence: CASTILDGTGGYTF. The DNA for the CDR3 is TGTGCCAGCACCATTCTCGACGGAACAGGGGGCTACACCTTC. The full variable domain, with the rest looked up from reference TRBV7-2 and TRBJ1-2, is GAGVSQSPSNKVTEKGKDVELRCDPISGHTALYWYRQSLGQGLEFLIYFQGNSAPDKSGLPSDRFSAERTGGSVSTLTIQRTQQEDSAVYLCASTILDGTGGYTFGSGTRLTVV.

In its sample, this clone was seen once. The CDR3 DNA reads as TGTGCCAGCAGTTCGGACAGGGGGAGGAATCAGCCCCAGCATTTT. It translates to CASSSDRGRNQPQHF. V is TRBV6-5 and J is TRBJ1-5, with TRBD1 identical over 10 bases. The CDR3 loop spans 15 amino acids. V was clipped by 4 bases and J by 4 bases; unmatched bases: 4. CDR1 is MNHEY and CDR2 is SVGAGI in the germline V gene.

The chain joins TRBV7-2 to TRBJ1-1; D might be TRBD1 (5 bases). This CDR3 has 16 residues. Deletions cut 3 bases from V and 4 bases from J, with 18 bases between. Germline V gene sequence: CDR1 SGHTA, CDR2 FQGNSA. The CDR3 coding sequence is TGTGCCAGCAGCTTTGGGTTTGTGGGGGTGGGCACTGAAGCTTTCTTT. This encodes CASSFGFVGVGTEAFF.